This section outlines one T cell receptor (beta chain) sequence together with its context. Its antigen is still unknown. Next came a second PCR, run for about 6 to 11 cycles, which used a sample-barcoded 5' primer along with a J-beta primer mix. Each cDNA molecule received a tag from a template-switch adaptor that had 12 random nucleotides. TCRdb itself ran the 5' RACE reads through MiXCR, one entry per CDR3 protein. In the table there are some 880,000 distinct CDR3 sequences, around 36% of which are singletons. This record comes from a study of blood T cells in healthy people across ages. Points from the study as a whole: In these data, TCR beta diversity tracked strongly with naive T cell percentage. A roughly linear fall in TCR beta diversity per million T cells was seen with increasing age.

The receptor comes from a man aged 18 to 30 in good health. Sequencing input: blood.

CDR3 in DNA: TGTGCCAGCAGCCCGAGACAGGGGGTTAGGATGTCGAACACTGAAGCTTTCTTT. Translation gives CASSPRQGVRMSNTEAFF. This chain links TRBV4-2 with TRBJ1-1; 9 bases line up with TRBD1. After removal of 4 bases from V and 1 base from J, the junction contained 13 bases not matched to a gene. CDR1 LGHNA and CDR2 YNFKEQ come from the germline V gene. The CDR3 runs 18 residues.